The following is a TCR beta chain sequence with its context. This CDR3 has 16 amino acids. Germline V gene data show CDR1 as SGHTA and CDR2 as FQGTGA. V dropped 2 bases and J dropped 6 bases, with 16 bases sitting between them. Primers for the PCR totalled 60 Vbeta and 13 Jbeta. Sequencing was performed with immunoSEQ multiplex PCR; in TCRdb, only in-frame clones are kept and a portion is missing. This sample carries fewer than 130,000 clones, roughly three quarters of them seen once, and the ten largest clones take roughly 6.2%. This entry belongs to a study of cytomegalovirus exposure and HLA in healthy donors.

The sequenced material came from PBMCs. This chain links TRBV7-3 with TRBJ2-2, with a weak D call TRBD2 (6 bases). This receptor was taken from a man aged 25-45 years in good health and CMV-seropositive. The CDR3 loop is CASSLVRGSLAGELFF. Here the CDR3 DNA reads TGTGCCAGCAGCTTAGTGCGGGGTAGTTTGGCCGGGGAGCTGTTTTTT.